This T cell receptor (beta chain) came from a study of blood T cell repertoires in COVID-19. Turning to the study itself: Specimens from acute and convalescent COVID-19 originated in the United States, Italy and Spain. PBMCs, B-cell-depleted T cells, or T cells provided the cDNA or gDNA that made up the material.

Authors' analysis steps: Estimation of nucleated cell counts was performed using reference gene primer amplification. The table came from immunoSEQ multiplex PCR; TCRdb's copy has only in-frame clones and leaves some out. V and J calls plus clone size are reproduced from that table; the DNA served to infer D and trimming. The table shows roughly 100,000 clones, with roughly 80% occurring only once. The length of the CDR3 is 18 residues. Germline V gene lookup returns CDR1 SGHNT and CDR2 YENEEA. The V segment lost 1 base and the J segment 4 bases; nucleotides outside the gene matches: 6. The clonotype comes from a man between 60 and 70 years old with acute or convalescent COVID-19. Material for sequencing was peripheral blood. This chain links TRBV11-3 with TRBJ2-3; 15 bases are shared with TRBD2. The CDR3 here is CASSLAWTSGGAADTQYF. DNA of the CDR3: TGTGCCAGCAGCTTAGCCTGGACTAGCGGGGGGGCTGCAGATACGCAGTATTTT.